What follows describes a single TCR beta chain. Its target is unknown. Germline loops: CDR1 MDHEN, CDR2 SYDVKM. The V segment lost 6 bases and the J segment 4 bases; nucleotides outside the gene matches: 13. The CDR3 extends over 17 amino acids. PCR primers comprised 60 Vbeta and 13 Jbeta primers. Data came from immunoSEQ multiplex PCR; TCRdb stores just in-frame clones and leaves some out. The sample includes approximately 210,000 clones, 70% to 80% of them seen just once. This sample is part of a study of cytomegalovirus exposure and HLA in healthy donors. About the research overall: An early data release held some 85 million unique TCRs from HLA-typed donors. General study results and limits: Several V segments, TRBV6-2 and TRBV6-3 among them, could not be told apart and were dropped. Presence/absence analyses assumed roughly uniform sequencing depth across donors, which may not hold. For most TCR sequences rarity was the rule, although some public TCRs occurred in many donors.

The receptor comes from a woman between 50 and 59 years old in good health and CMV-seronegative. The sequenced sample was PBMCs. This rearrangement joins TRBV28 to TRBJ2-1; TRBD2 aligns across 9 bases. The CDR3 region has the DNA TGTGCCAGCAGACCTAGGGCTAGCGGGGATTCTTACAATGAGCAGTTCTTC. Its translation is CASRPRASGDSYNEQFF.